A single sample gave rise to the 26 T cell receptor beta chains below, sequenced in a study of blood T cell repertoires in COVID-19. Here immunoSEQ multiplex PCR was the method, and the copy in TCRdb shows in-frame clones only, minus some. The table shows 30,000 to 45,000 clones, with roughly 84% occurring only once. Sequencing used peripheral blood. These receptors originate from a man aged 65 to 79 with active COVID-19.

This clone was seen a handful of times. This chain connects TRBV30 to TRBJ1-6; no reliable D call. The CDR3 is 16 amino acids. The V end lost 1 base, the J end lost 0 bases, and 10 bases lay between the germline ends. Germline V gene data show CDR1 as GTSNPN and CDR2 as SVGIG (reference sequence). CDR3 sequence reads: CAWSEKSSSYNSPLHF. The CDR3 coding sequence is TGTGCCTGGAGTGAGAAGTCGAGCTCCTATAATTCACCCCTCCACTTT.

The chain combines TRBV6-9 with TRBJ2-1, with 9 bases that match TRBD1. The V gene end was trimmed by 5 bases and the J gene end by 8 bases; junction bases not matched to a gene: 10. The CDR3 extends over 15 amino acids. Germline CDR1 reads MNHGY; CDR2 reads SVAAGI. Here the CDR3 reads CASSGGTGPGDEQFF. CDR3 coding DNA: TGTGCCAGCAGTGGAGGGACAGGGCCAGGGGATGAGCAGTTCTTC.

This chain joins TRBV11-3 and TRBJ1-1; the D is unclear. The CDR3 has 14 amino acids. Germline V gene sequence: CDR1 SGHNT, CDR2 YENEEA. Trimming left V 1 base short and J 3 bases short, with 9 bases between. CDR3 in amino acids: CASSLGGRYTEAFF. In nucleotides, the CDR3 is TGTGCCAGCAGCTTAGGAGGCAGATACACTGAAGCTTTCTTT. Complete variable domain (other parts from reference TRBV11-3 and TRBJ1-1): EAGVVQSPRYKIIEKKQPVAFWCNPISGHNTLYWYLQNLGQGPELLIRYENEEAVDDSQLPKDRFSAERLKGVDSTLKIQPAELGDSAVYLCASSLGGRYTEAFFGQGTRLTVV.

Only one count was recorded for this clone. CDR3 loop: CASSLEAKRMNEQYF. CDR3 DNA sequence: TGTGCCAGCAGCTTGGAAGCGAAAAGGATGAACGAGCAGTACTTC. The V gene is TRBV5-6, the J gene TRBJ2-7; no clear D gene. Germline CDR1 is SGHDT and CDR2 is YYEEEE. The CDR3 consists of 15 residues. Deletions cut 0 bases from V and 5 bases from J, with 15 bases between. The entire variable domain, with the rest obtained from reference TRBV5-6 and TRBJ2-7, is as follows: DAGVTQSPTHLIKTRGQQVTLRCSPKSGHDTVSWYQQALGQGPQFIFQYYEEEERQRGNFPDRFSGHQFPNYSSELNVNALLLGDSALYLCASSLEAKRMNEQYFGPGTRLTVT.

The chain uses TRBV18 and TRBJ2-3; 7 bases are shared with TRBD1. The CDR3 extends over 16 amino acids. V trimming: 5 bases; J trimming: 0 bases; junction bases outside the gene matches: 8. The V gene's germline CDR1 is KGHSH and CDR2 LQKENI. The CDR3 nucleotides are TGTGCCAGCTCAACGAGACAGGGTACGAGCACAGATACGCAGTATTTT. Protein: CASSTRQGTSTDTQYF.

This rearrangement joins TRBV4-2 to TRBJ2-3; 8 bases are shared with TRBD2. There are 17 residues in the CDR3. Germline V CDR1 and CDR2: LGHNA, YNFKEQ. With 4 bases clipped from V and 1 base from J, the junction kept 10 bases outside the gene matches. Here the CDR3 DNA reads TGTGCCAGCAGCCCGGGCGTTTCGGGGGGGGGCACAGATACGCAGTATTTT. It encodes CASSPGVSGGGTDTQYF.

The gene calls are TRBV27 and TRBJ2-2, with D perhaps matching TRBD1 (6 bases). CDR1 and CDR2 from the germline V gene are MNHEY and SMNVEV (reference sequence). This CDR3 is 14 amino acids long. V lost 6 bases, J lost 1 base, and 9 bases lay in between. The CDR3 sequence: CASSRQENTGELFF. The CDR3 DNA sequence: TGTGCCAGCAGCAGACAGGAGAACACCGGGGAGCTGTTTTTT.

The chain is built from TRBV4-1 and TRBJ1-1, with 8 bases matching TRBD1. The ends lost 1 base at V and 4 bases at J; junction bases unmatched: 8. The CDR3 runs 16 residues. Germline V gene sequence: CDR1 MGHRA, CDR2 YSYEKL. CDR3 protein: CASSQGRGQDGTEAFF. The CDR3 DNA follows: TGCGCCAGCAGCCAAGGGCGGGGACAGGACGGCACTGAAGCTTTCTTT.

The chain couples TRBV25-1 to TRBJ1-1; 7 nucleotides align to TRBD1. The CDR3 runs 13 residues. Germline CDR1 MGHDK, CDR2 SYGVNS. V was clipped by 3 bases and J by 7 bases; unmatched bases: 5. Here the CDR3 reads CASSEWGTDEAFF. CDR3 bases: TGTGCCAGCAGTGAGTGGGGGACAGATGAAGCTTTCTTT.

The chain uses TRBV19 and TRBJ1-4; 7 nucleotides agree with TRBD1. The V segment lost 5 bases and the J segment 8 bases; nucleotides outside the gene matches: 2. The CDR3 consists of 12 residues. Looked up from germline, CDR1 is LNHDA and CDR2 is SQIVND (reference sequence). The CDR3 DNA follows: TGTGCCAGTAGTGGACAGGCAGAAAAACTGTTTTTT. Translation: CASSGQAEKLFF.

This chain uses TRBV28 with TRBJ1-5; perhaps TRBD1 as D (5 bases). Germline-derived CDR1 and CDR2 are MDHEN and SYDVKM. The V and J ends lost 5 bases and 2 bases respectively, with 13 bases between them. This CDR3 is built from 15 residues. The chain's CDR3 is CASSPGLGGNQPQHF. The CDR3 DNA reads as TGTGCCAGCAGTCCAGGGTTGGGCGGCAATCAGCCCCAGCATTTT.

The gene calls are TRBV7-9 and TRBJ1-3; a weak D match, TRBD1 (5 bases). Germline loops: CDR1 SEHNR, CDR2 FQNEAQ (reference sequence). Trimming stripped 5 bases from V and 1 base from J, with 15 bases between. The CDR3 contains 16 residues. CDR3 nucleotide sequence: TGTGCCAGCAGCCTCACCCTCGGGGGGTCTGGAAACACCATATATTTT. Encoded protein: CASSLTLGGSGNTIYF. The full variable domain, completed using reference TRBV7-9 and TRBJ1-3, is DTGVSQNPRHKITKRGQNVTFRCDPISEHNRLYWYRQTLGQGPEFLTYFQNEAQLEKSRLLSDRFSAERPKGSFSTLEIQRTEQGDSAMYLCASSLTLGGSGNTIYFGEGSWLTVV.

This chain connects TRBV28 to TRBJ2-7; D remains ambiguous. Germline values: CDR1 MDHEN, CDR2 SYDVKM. This CDR3 is 12 amino acids long. The V end lost 6 bases, the J end lost 0 bases, and 6 bases lay between the germline ends. The CDR3 region has the DNA TGTGCCAGCAGGGCTAGCTCCTACGAGCAGTACTTC. Residues: CASRASSYEQYF.

The V gene is TRBV7-2, the J gene TRBJ2-2; D is undetermined. This CDR3 comprises 13 residues. Germline assignment: CDR1 SGHTA and CDR2 FQGNSA. V was trimmed by 1 base and J by 5 bases, leaving 5 bases between them. CDR3 sequence: CASSLDQTGELFF. Written as DNA, the CDR3 is TGTGCCAGCAGCTTAGATCAAACCGGGGAGCTGTTTTTT. Complete variable domain (other parts from reference TRBV7-2 and TRBJ2-2): GAGVSQSPSNKVTEKGKDVELRCDPISGHTALYWYRQSLGQGLEFLIYFQGNSAPDKSGLPSDRFSAERTGGSVSTLTIQRTQQEDSAVYLCASSLDQTGELFFGEGSRLTVL.

This clone came up a few times. The CDR3 DNA sequence: TGTGCCAGCAGCTTCGACAGTATGAACACTGAAGCTTTCTTT. Translated, it gives CASSFDSMNTEAFF. V usage is TRBV7-9 and J usage is TRBJ1-1; TRBD1 might be the D (5 bases). Germline CDR1 reads SEHNR; CDR2 reads FQNEAQ (reference sequence). Trimming cost V 3 bases and J 0 bases, with 8 bases left between them. This CDR3 has 14 amino acids.

The V and J genes are TRBV2 and TRBJ2-2; the match to TRBD1 covers 10 bases. The J segment lost 0 bases and the V segment lost 5 bases, leaving 3 bases of the junction unmatched. CDR1 SNHLY and CDR2 FYNNEI come from the germline V gene. This CDR3 has 16 residues. The CDR3 spells CASSQDRGANTGELFF. CDR3 DNA sequence: TGTGCCAGCAGTCAGGACAGGGGGGCGAACACCGGGGAGCTGTTTTTT.

CDR3 amino acids: CASTPGSFSGGGQPQHF. The CDR3 bases are TGTGCCAGTACCCCAGGCAGCTTTTCGGGGGGGGGTCAGCCCCAGCATTTT. The chain uses TRBV19 and TRBJ1-5; tentative D call: TRBD1 (5 bases). The CDR3 contains 17 residues. V was clipped by 7 bases and J by 6 bases, with 25 bases between them. Germline assignment: CDR1 LNHDA and CDR2 SQIVND (reference sequence).

Only one count was recorded for this clone. The chain recombines TRBV6-5 with TRBJ1-2; D perhaps matches TRBD1 (5 bases). The germline V gene encodes CDR1 MNHEY and CDR2 SVGAGI. The length of the CDR3 is 13 residues. V was shortened by 7 bases and J by 4 bases, with 13 bases between the two germline ends. CDR3 sequence reads: CASTQGSVYGYTF. In DNA form, the CDR3 reads TGTGCCAGCACCCAGGGTTCTGTCTATGGCTACACCTTC.

V is TRBV18 and J is TRBJ1-1, with 9 bases aligning to TRBD1. This CDR3 has 14 residues. V shed 3 bases, J shed 7 bases, and the junction held 6 bases outside the gene matches. Germline V lookup: CDR1 KGHSH, CDR2 LQKENI. The CDR3 region has the DNA TGTGCCAGCTCACCGGGACAGGGTGTTGGTGAAGCTTTCTTT. Amino acid sequence: CASSPGQGVGEAFF.

The chain joins TRBV6-2 or TRBV6-3 to TRBJ2-7, with TRBD2 identical over 10 bases. V lost 5 bases and J lost 7; bases outside the gene matches: 14. There are 16 residues in the CDR3. The germline gives CDR1 MNHEY, CDR2 SVGEGT. Here the CDR3 reads CASSDGLAAPPGEQYF. The CDR3 DNA is TGTGCCAGCAGTGACGGACTAGCGGCTCCACCGGGGGAGCAGTACTTC.

The rearrangement joins TRBV7-3 to TRBJ2-1, with TRBD2 matching over 10 bases. CDR1 and CDR2 from the germline V gene are SGHTA and FQGTGA. Trimming removed 1 base from V and 11 bases from J; junction bases left unmatched: 5. The CDR3 is 14 amino acids. In nucleotides, the CDR3 is TGTGCCAGCAGCTTAAGTCTAGCGGGGGCGAAGCAGTTCTTC. Translating gives CASSLSLAGAKQFF.

The chain links TRBV14 to TRBJ2-1; 13 nucleotides agree with TRBD2. V gave up 4 bases and J gave up 1 base; unmatched junction bases: 10. CDR1 and CDR2 from the germline V gene are SGHDN and FVKESK. CDR3 size: 19 residues. The CDR3 is CASSPRGLAGAPSYNEQFF. As DNA, the CDR3 is TGTGCCAGCAGCCCCAGAGGACTAGCGGGGGCCCCATCCTACAATGAGCAGTTCTTC.

The rearrangement joins TRBV10-1 to TRBJ2-1; the match to TRBD1 covers 8 bases. This CDR3 has 15 residues. V dropped 11 bases and J dropped 2; count of bases not matched to a gene: 11. Germline V gene data show CDR1 as WNHNN and CDR2 as SYGVQD (reference sequence). DNA for the CDR3: TGCGCCCGCACAAACAGGACAGGGACCTACAATGAGCAGTTCTTC. The encoded protein is CARTNRTGTYNEQFF.

The chain uses TRBV2 and TRBJ2-5; no definite D call. Germline V gives CDR1 SNHLY, CDR2 FYNNEI. The V end was cut by 7 bases, the J end by 3 bases, with 9 bases between. The CDR3 has 12 residues. The DNA of the CDR3 is TGTGCCAGCATAGAGGAGAAAGAGACCCAGTACTTC. Protein product: CASIEEKETQYF.

This clone came up once. Other DNA sequences in this specimen translate into the identical CDR3. This chain uses TRBV6-2 or TRBV6-3 with TRBJ1-1, with D perhaps matching TRBD1 (5 bases). The V and J ends lost 6 bases and 1 base respectively, with 12 bases between them. The CDR3 extends over 14 amino acids. CDR1 is MNHEY, CDR2 SVGEGT, per germline. CDR3 in DNA: TGTGCCAGCAGCCCGACCGGGGGGAACACTGAAGCTTTCTTT. It encodes CASSPTGGNTEAFF.

V gene TRBV11-3 combines with J gene TRBJ2-1; D is perhaps TRBD2 (6 bases). The germline V gene encodes CDR1 SGHNT and CDR2 YENEEA. The CDR3 totals 13 residues. V was trimmed by 4 bases and J by 3 bases, leaving 7 bases between them. CDR3 DNA sequence: TGTGCCAGCAGCTCCGGGGGCTACAATGAGCAGTTCTTC. Amino acids: CASSSGGYNEQFF.